The sequence of this TCR beta chain was determined in a study of blood T cell repertoires in COVID-19. Repertoires were generated with immunoSEQ multiplex PCR, while TCRdb's copy carries only in-frame clones and drops some. The repertoire holds fewer than 250,000 clones, with 70% to 90% as singletons. Trimming took 5 bases from V and 4 from J; bases not matched to a gene: 12. CDR3 length: 16 residues. The germline gives CDR1 SEHNR, CDR2 FQNEAQ (reference sequence). Sequencing used PBMCs or T cells enriched from blood (not recorded which). This sequence was found in a man aged 25-40 years who had recovered from COVID-19. The chain is built from TRBV7-9 and TRBJ1-2, with 8 bases matching TRBD1. CDR3 in amino acids: CASSPTQDRGPYGYTF. The CDR3 bases are TGTGCCAGCAGCCCAACTCAAGACAGGGGACCCTATGGCTACACCTTC.